The next 30 T cell receptor beta chains were all read from a single sample in a study of pediatric ulcerative colitis. Sequencing used immunoSEQ multiplex PCR; TCRdb keeps in-frame clones, though not all of them. The table shows about 60,000 clones, with over 70% occurring only once. Specimen: blood. Receptor source: a boy aged 10-17 years who was a control in a study of pediatric ulcerative colitis.

This clone showed up just a few times. The gene calls are TRBV5-4 and TRBJ2-2, with 14 positions matching TRBD2. The CDR3 runs 17 residues. V lost 4 bases, J lost 6 bases, and 8 bases stayed unmatched. Germline V gene sequence: CDR1 SGHNT, CDR2 YYREEE (reference sequence). The CDR3: CASSRLAGGNPPGELFF. In nucleotides, the CDR3 is TGTGCCAGCAGCCGACTAGCGGGAGGGAATCCTCCCGGGGAGCTGTTTTTT.

This clone was recorded only once. V usage is TRBV28 and J usage is TRBJ2-7, with a possible D match to TRBD2 (5 bases). The CDR3 extends over 15 amino acids. The germline V gene has CDR1 MDHEN and CDR2 SYDVKM. V lost 6 bases and J lost 3, with 18 bases in between. The CDR3 sequence is CASRDAAVRFYEQYF. The CDR3 region has the DNA TGTGCCAGCAGAGACGCAGCGGTTAGATTCTACGAGCAGTACTTC.

Note on this clone: Compared with germline, one end of the junction differs, possibly owing to a read error. The chain uses TRBV10-3 and TRBJ2-1; D may be TRBD1 or TRBD2 (5 bases each). This CDR3 region has 12 residues. Germline V gives CDR1 ENHRY, CDR2 SYGVKD. The CDR3 loop reads CAITSRGDSWLF. CDR3 DNA: TGTGCCATCACTAGCCGGGGAGACAGTTGGCTCTTC.

The V gene is TRBV2, the J gene TRBJ2-7, with a weak D call TRBD1 (6 bases). The germline CDR1 and CDR2 sequences are SNHLY and FYNNEI. This CDR3 region has 12 residues. V was shortened by 11 bases and J by 1 base, with 12 bases between the two germline ends. CDR3: CAGAGTSYEQYF. For the CDR3, the DNA is TGTGCCGGTGCCGGGACATCCTACGAGCAGTACTTC.

The chain joins TRBV10-1 to TRBJ2-1; D is ambiguous. The V gene's germline CDR1 is WNHNN and CDR2 SYGVQD (reference sequence). V was cut by 3 bases and J by 0 bases, with 6 bases left in between. The CDR3 is 14 residues long. The CDR3 nucleotides read TGCGCCAGCAGTGAAGGCAGCTCCTACAATGAGCAGTTCTTC. It specifies CASSEGSSYNEQFF.

The chain links TRBV5-1 to TRBJ2-7; 9 bases match TRBD1. The CDR3 runs to 14 residues. Germline V gives CDR1 SGHRS, CDR2 YFSETQ. V was pared by 4 bases and J by 4 bases, with 6 bases of the junction left unmatched. The CDR3 region has the DNA TGCGCCAGCAGCACCCGGGACAGGGCTTACGAGCAGTACTTC. The encoded protein is CASSTRDRAYEQYF.

The chain couples TRBV5-1 to TRBJ2-5; D remains unclear. This CDR3 region has 13 residues. V was cut by 9 bases and J by 5 bases, with 17 bases left in between. The V gene's germline CDR1 is SGHRS and CDR2 YFSETQ. CDR3 protein: CATTARPGETQYF. The CDR3 DNA reads TGCGCCACTACGGCGAGGCCTGGGGAGACCCAGTACTTC.

The V gene is TRBV5-1, the J gene TRBJ2-1; weak D call: TRBD1 (7 bases). The CDR3 has 16 amino acids. V lost 0 bases and J 7 bases, leaving 17 bases between the germline ends. Germline V gene data show CDR1 as SGHRS and CDR2 as YFSETQ. DNA of the CDR3: TGCGCCAGCAGCTTGGCCAGGGGGGCAGGTGTGAATGAGCAGTTCTTC. Its protein is CASSLARGAGVNEQFF.

The chain recombines TRBV4-2 with TRBJ2-5; D not resolved. In germline, CDR1 is LGHNA, CDR2 YNFKEQ. The V gene lost 0 bases and the J gene lost 4 bases, with 12 bases spanning the gap. The length of the CDR3 is 15 residues. The CDR3 sequence is CASSQDYATRETQYF. CDR3 DNA sequence: TGTGCCAGCAGCCAAGATTACGCCACAAGAGAGACCCAGTACTTC.

The chain links TRBV20-1 to TRBJ2-3; 7 nucleotides line up with TRBD2. Looked up from germline, CDR1 is DFQATT and CDR2 is SNEGSKA (reference sequence). J lost 14 bases, V lost 5 bases, and 10 bases had no gene match. The CDR3 runs 11 residues. CDR3 protein: CSASRGTIGYF. In DNA, the CDR3 is TGCAGTGCTTCCCGAGGGACTATAGGGTATTTT.

The chain is built from TRBV18 and TRBJ2-7, with 9 nucleotides matching TRBD1. The CDR3 is 16 residues long. The germline gives CDR1 KGHSH, CDR2 LQKENI. V lost 3 bases to trimming and J lost 4 bases; unmatched junction nucleotides: 10. Written as DNA, the CDR3 is TGTGCCAGCTCACCGACAGGGGGGACTATGAATTACGAGCAGTACTTC. It translates to CASSPTGGTMNYEQYF.

This clone was seen more than once but under ten times. The chain links TRBV6-1 to TRBJ2-7; possible D gene TRBD2, 6 bases. The CDR3 contains 13 residues. V lost 10 bases, J lost 2 bases, and 15 bases lay in between. Germline V gene data show CDR1 as MNHNS and CDR2 as SASEGT. CDR3 residues: CATSREGPYEQYF. DNA of the CDR3: TGTGCCACCTCGCGGGAAGGGCCCTACGAGCAGTACTTC.

The chain recombines TRBV6-5 with TRBJ2-3, with 8 bases that match TRBD1. The length of the CDR3 is 11 residues. Germline lookup yields CDR1 MNHEY and CDR2 SVGAGI. Unmatched junction bases numbered 6, after V lost 6 bases and J lost 13 bases. CDR3 sequence: CASSKGQGEYF. The DNA for the CDR3 is TGTGCCAGCAGCAAAGGACAGGGAGAGTATTTT.

The chain joins TRBV5-6 to TRBJ2-3; 7 nucleotides agree with TRBD2. V lost 4 bases, J lost 0 bases, and 8 bases stayed unmatched. The germline V gene encodes CDR1 SGHDT and CDR2 YYEEEE. The CDR3 is 16 amino acids. For the CDR3, the DNA is TGTGCCAGCAGCACCCCTAGCGGCCCTAGCACAGATACGCAGTATTTT. It yields the protein CASSTPSGPSTDTQYF. Drawing the rest from reference TRBV5-6 and TRBJ2-3, the complete variable domain is DAGVTQSPTHLIKTRGQQVTLRCSPKSGHDTVSWYQQALGQGPQFIFQYYEEEERQRGNFPDRFSGHQFPNYSSELNVNALLLGDSALYLCASSTPSGPSTDTQYFGPGTRLTVL.

The chain joins TRBV21-1 to TRBJ2-1; TRBD2, as called in the table, went unchecked against the DNA. TRBV21-1 represents a pseudogene. The CDR3 length is 12 residues. CDR3 sequence reads: CASSRGSSEQFF. Here the CDR3 DNA reads TGTGCCAGCAGCCGGGGGTCTAGTGAGCAGTTCTTC.

This chain uses TRBV18 with TRBJ1-4; no reliable D call. The V and J ends lost 5 bases and 8 bases respectively, with 3 bases between them. This CDR3 comprises 10 residues. Germline loops: CDR1 KGHSH, CDR2 LQKENI. The CDR3 nucleotides are TGTGCCAGCTCAGGGGAAAAACTGTTTTTT. Translating it yields CASSGEKLFF. The variable domain in full, with the rest retrieved from reference TRBV18 and TRBJ1-4, is NAGVMQNPRHLVRRRGQEARLRCSPMKGHSHVYWYRQLPEEGLKFMVYLQKENIIDESGMPKERFSAEFPKEGPSILRIQQVVRGDSAAYFCASSGEKLFFGSGTQLSVL.

This rearrangement joins TRBV18 to TRBJ1-5; D uncertain. The V end lost 3 bases, the J end lost 0 bases, and 15 bases lay between the germline ends. In germline, CDR1 is KGHSH, CDR2 LQKENI. The CDR3 runs to 17 residues. The CDR3 DNA reads TGTGCCAGCTCACCCGTCAACACGGGAGGTAGCAATCAGCCCCAGCATTTT. Amino acid sequence: CASSPVNTGGSNQPQHF.

This chain links TRBV5-1 with TRBJ2-2, with D possibly being TRBD1 (5 bases). Germline CDR1 and CDR2: SGHRS and YFSETQ. CDR3 length: 14 amino acids. V shed 7 bases and J shed 1 base, with 11 bases lying between them. The CDR3: CASVDNLNTGELFF. CDR3 DNA: TGCGCCAGCGTGGACAACTTGAACACCGGGGAGCTGTTTTTT.

The V gene is TRBV25-1, the J gene TRBJ2-1; D ambiguous. Germline V gives CDR1 MGHDK, CDR2 SYGVNS. CDR3 length: 18 residues. V dropped 2 bases and J dropped 0 bases, with 17 bases sitting between them. The CDR3 nucleotides are TGTGCCAGCAGTGAACCATTTACCCCCATGAGCTCCTACAATGAGCAGTTCTTC. Encoded protein: CASSEPFTPMSSYNEQFF.

This chain links TRBV19 with TRBJ2-1; 11 nucleotides match TRBD2. The V gene's germline CDR1 is LNHDA and CDR2 SQIVND (reference sequence). V lost 7 bases and J lost 2; bases outside the gene matches: 7. CDR3 size: 16 residues. The CDR3 bases are TGTGCCAGTACCCAACTAGCGGGAGCAGCCTACAATGAGCAGTTCTTC. Its translation: CASTQLAGAAYNEQFF. Drawing the rest from reference TRBV19 and TRBJ2-1, the complete variable domain is DGGITQSPKYLFRKEGQNVTLSCEQNLNHDAMYWYRQDPGQGLRLIYYSQIVNDFQKGDIAEGYSVSREKKESFPLTVTSAQKNPTAFYLCASTQLAGAAYNEQFFGPGTRLTVL.

This chain links TRBV5-1 with TRBJ2-5; possible D gene TRBD1, 5 bases. The V and J ends lost 0 bases and 0 bases respectively, with 15 bases between them. This CDR3 spans 17 amino acids. Per the germline V gene, CDR1 is SGHRS and CDR2 is YFSETQ. The chain's CDR3 is CASSLASLDKYQETQYF. The CDR3 DNA follows: TGCGCCAGCAGCTTGGCGAGCTTGGACAAGTACCAAGAGACCCAGTACTTC.

This sequence joins TRBV4-3 and TRBJ1-6, with D possibly TRBD1 on 5 matching bases. Germline V gene lookup returns CDR1 LGHNA and CDR2 YSLEER. The length of the CDR3 is 16 residues. Trimming left V 2 bases short and J 1 base short, with 9 bases between. CDR3 sequence (DNA): TGCGCCAGCAGCCAAAATCAGGGTTCCTATAATTCACCCCTCCACTTT. This encodes CASSQNQGSYNSPLHF.

The rearrangement joins TRBV7-2 to TRBJ1-6; D possibly corresponds to TRBD1 (6 bases). V was cut by 5 bases and J by 11 bases, with 13 bases left in between. The germline CDR1 and CDR2 sequences are SGHTA and FQGNSA. The CDR3 is made up of 13 amino acids. CDR3 nucleotides: TGTGCCAGCAGCGTACGACAGGCTGCACCCCTCCACTTT. Its translation: CASSVRQAAPLHF.

This clone was observed once. The chain couples TRBV21-1 to TRBJ2-1; TRBD1, as called in the table, went unchecked against the DNA. TRBV21-1 is marked as a pseudogene. There are 12 residues in the CDR3. The CDR3 nucleotides are TGTGCCAGCAGCAAATTTGGGGAAGGGGGGTTCTTC. Translated, it gives CASSKFGEGGFF.

This sequence joins TRBV6-1 and TRBJ2-1; D is possibly TRBD1 or TRBD2 (5 bases each). The CDR3 has 16 residues. The V gene's germline CDR1 is MNHNS and CDR2 SASEGT. Trimming pared 4 bases from V and 2 bases from J, leaving 15 bases between. The CDR3 DNA sequence: TGTGCCAGCAGTGCCCCCCCGGGACCGCCCTACAATGAGCAGTTCTTC. Translation gives CASSAPPGPPYNEQFF.

The rearrangement uses TRBV4-2 and TRBJ2-1; 8 positions agree with TRBD2. This CDR3 contains 15 residues. CDR1 is LGHNA, CDR2 YNFKEQ, per germline. The V gene end was trimmed by 3 bases and the J gene end by 4 bases; junction bases not matched to a gene: 5. CDR3 DNA sequence: TGTGCCAGCAGCCAGACTAGCGTAGAATACAATGAGCAGTTCTTC. This gives the protein CASSQTSVEYNEQFF.

The CDR3 DNA is TGTGCCAGTAGTACACTGGGACAGTGGGATAGCAATCAGCCCCAGCATTTT. This encodes CASSTLGQWDSNQPQHF. The V gene is TRBV19, the J gene TRBJ1-5; 7 bases match TRBD1. Germline V gene data show CDR1 as LNHDA and CDR2 as SQIVND (reference sequence). Unmatched junction bases numbered 9, after V lost 4 bases and J lost 0 bases. This CDR3 has 17 residues.

V is TRBV6-4 and J is TRBJ2-7; the D call may be TRBD1 or TRBD2 (5 bases each). The V and J ends lost 3 bases and 0 bases respectively, with 12 bases between them. The germline V gene has CDR1 MRHNA and CDR2 SNTAGT. CDR3 length: 15 amino acids. This CDR3 reads CASSELAGSSYEQYF. The CDR3 DNA is TGTGCCAGCAGTGAGTTGGCAGGGAGCTCCTACGAGCAGTACTTC.

The CDR3 DNA is TGTGCCAGTAGTCCCCCACTTGTGGGTAATGAAAAACTGTTTTTT. It is translated as CASSPPLVGNEKLFF. J is TRBJ1-4 and V is TRBV19; no firm D call. From germline, CDR1 is LNHDA and CDR2 SQIVND (reference sequence). This CDR3 is 15 amino acids long. V was cut by 5 bases and J by 4 bases, with 14 bases left in between.

This chain uses TRBV15 with TRBJ2-7, with 7 bases lining up with TRBD1. The CDR3 runs to 16 residues. Germline values: CDR1 LNHNV, CDR2 YYDKDF (reference sequence). Trimming took 3 bases from V and 3 from J; bases not matched to a gene: 11. CDR3 loop: CATSRDTGTAYYEQYF. CDR3 nucleotides: TGTGCCACCAGCAGGGATACCGGGACAGCGTACTACGAGCAGTACTTC.